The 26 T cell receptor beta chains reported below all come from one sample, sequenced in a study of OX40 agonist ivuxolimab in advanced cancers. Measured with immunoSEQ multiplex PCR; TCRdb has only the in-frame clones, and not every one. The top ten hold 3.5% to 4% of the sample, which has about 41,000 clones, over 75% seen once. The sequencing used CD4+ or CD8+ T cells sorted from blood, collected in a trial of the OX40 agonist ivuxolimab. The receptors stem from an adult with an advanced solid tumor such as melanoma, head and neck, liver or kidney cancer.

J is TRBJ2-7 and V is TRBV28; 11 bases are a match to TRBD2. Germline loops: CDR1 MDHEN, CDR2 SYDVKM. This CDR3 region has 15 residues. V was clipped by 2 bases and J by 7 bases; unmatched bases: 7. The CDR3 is CASSLLAGGSGEQYF. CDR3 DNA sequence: TGTGCCAGCAGTTTACTAGCGGGAGGTAGTGGTGAGCAGTACTTC.

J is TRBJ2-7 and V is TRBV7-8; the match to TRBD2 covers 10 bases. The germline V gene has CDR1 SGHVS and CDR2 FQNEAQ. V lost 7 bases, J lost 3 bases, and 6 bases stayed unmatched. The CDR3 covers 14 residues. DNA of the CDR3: TGTGCCAGCATGCCGGGACTAGCGTTCTACGAGCAGTACTTC. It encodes CASMPGLAFYEQYF.

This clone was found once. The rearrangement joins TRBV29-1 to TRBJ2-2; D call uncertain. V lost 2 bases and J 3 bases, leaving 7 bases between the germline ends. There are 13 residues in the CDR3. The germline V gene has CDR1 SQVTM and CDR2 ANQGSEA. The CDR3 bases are TGCAGCGTTGAATGGGGTGACACCGGGGAGCTGTTTTTT. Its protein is CSVEWGDTGELFF.

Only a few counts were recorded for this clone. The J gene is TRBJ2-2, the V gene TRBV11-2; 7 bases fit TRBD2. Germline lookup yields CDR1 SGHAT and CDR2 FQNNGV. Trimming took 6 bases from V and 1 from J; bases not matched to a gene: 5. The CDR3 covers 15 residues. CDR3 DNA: TGTGCCAGCAGTGATAGCGGGCAGAACACCGGGGAGCTGTTTTTT. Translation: CASSDSGQNTGELFF.

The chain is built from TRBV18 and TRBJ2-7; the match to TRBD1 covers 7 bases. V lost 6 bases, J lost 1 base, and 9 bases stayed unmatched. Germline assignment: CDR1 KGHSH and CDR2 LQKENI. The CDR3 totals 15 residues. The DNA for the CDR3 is TGTGCCAGCTCGCCGGTCGGGGACAGTTCCTACGAGCAGTACTTC. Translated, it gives CASSPVGDSSYEQYF.

CDR3 protein: CASSQETNQGAGETQYF. The CDR3 DNA reads TGTGCCAGCAGCCAAGAGACGAACCAGGGGGCAGGGGAGACCCAGTACTTC. This chain links TRBV4-2 with TRBJ2-5; 8 nucleotides agree with TRBD1. With V trimmed by 0 bases and J by 5 bases, 11 bases remained unmatched. The CDR3 consists of 17 residues. Per germline, CDR1 LGHNA and CDR2 YNFKEQ.

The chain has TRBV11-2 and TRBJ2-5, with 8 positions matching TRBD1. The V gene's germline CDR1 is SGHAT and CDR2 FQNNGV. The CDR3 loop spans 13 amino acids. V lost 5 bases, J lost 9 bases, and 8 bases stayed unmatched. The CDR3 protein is CASSPGGGPAQYF. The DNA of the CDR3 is TGTGCCAGCAGCCCAGGGGGCGGGCCGGCCCAGTACTTC.

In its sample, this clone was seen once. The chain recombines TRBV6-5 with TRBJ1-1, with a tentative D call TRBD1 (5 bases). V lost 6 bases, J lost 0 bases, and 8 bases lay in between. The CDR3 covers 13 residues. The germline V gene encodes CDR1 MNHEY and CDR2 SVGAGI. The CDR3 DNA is TGTGCCAGCAGGGGACGGATGAACACTGAAGCTTTCTTT. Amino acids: CASRGRMNTEAFF.

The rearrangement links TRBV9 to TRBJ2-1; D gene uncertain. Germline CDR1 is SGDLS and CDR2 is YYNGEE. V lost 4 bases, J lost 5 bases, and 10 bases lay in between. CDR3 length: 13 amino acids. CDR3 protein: CASSFRTHNEQFF. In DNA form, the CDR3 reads TGTGCCAGCAGCTTTAGAACCCACAATGAGCAGTTCTTC.

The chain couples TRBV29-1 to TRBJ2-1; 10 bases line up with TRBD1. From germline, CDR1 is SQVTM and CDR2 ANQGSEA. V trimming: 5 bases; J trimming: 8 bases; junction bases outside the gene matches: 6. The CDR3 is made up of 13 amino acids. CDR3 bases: TGCAGCGTTCCCCGGACAGGGGGGTATGAGCAGTTCTTC. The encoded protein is CSVPRTGGYEQFF.

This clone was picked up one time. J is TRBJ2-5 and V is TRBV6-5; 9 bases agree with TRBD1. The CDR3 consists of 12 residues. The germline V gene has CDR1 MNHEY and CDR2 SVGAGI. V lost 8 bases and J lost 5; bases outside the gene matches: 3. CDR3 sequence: CASGTGLETQYF. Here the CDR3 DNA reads TGTGCCAGCGGGACAGGGTTGGAGACCCAGTACTTC.

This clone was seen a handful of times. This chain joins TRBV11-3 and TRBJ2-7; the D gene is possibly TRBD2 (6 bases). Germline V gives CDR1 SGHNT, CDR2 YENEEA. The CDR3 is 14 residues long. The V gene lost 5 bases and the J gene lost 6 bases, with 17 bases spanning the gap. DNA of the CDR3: TGTGCCAGCAGCGCACGGACGGAGGGAACCGAGCAGTACTTC. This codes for CASSARTEGTEQYF. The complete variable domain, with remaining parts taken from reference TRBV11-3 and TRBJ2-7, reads EAGVVQSPRYKIIEKKQPVAFWCNPISGHNTLYWYLQNLGQGPELLIRYENEEAVDDSQLPKDRFSAERLKGVDSTLKIQPAELGDSAVYLCASSARTEGTEQYFGPGTRLTVT.

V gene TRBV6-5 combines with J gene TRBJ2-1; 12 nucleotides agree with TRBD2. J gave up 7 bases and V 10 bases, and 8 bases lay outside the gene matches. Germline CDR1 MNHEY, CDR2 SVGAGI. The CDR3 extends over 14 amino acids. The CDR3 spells CATKTSGRGNEQFF. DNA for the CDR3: TGTGCCACCAAGACTAGCGGGAGAGGGAATGAGCAGTTCTTC.

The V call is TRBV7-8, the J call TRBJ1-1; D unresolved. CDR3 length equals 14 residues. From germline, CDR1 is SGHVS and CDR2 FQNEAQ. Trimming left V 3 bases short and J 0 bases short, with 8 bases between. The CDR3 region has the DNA TGTGCCAGCAGCTTCGGCAGGTTGAACACTGAAGCTTTCTTT. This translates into CASSFGRLNTEAFF.

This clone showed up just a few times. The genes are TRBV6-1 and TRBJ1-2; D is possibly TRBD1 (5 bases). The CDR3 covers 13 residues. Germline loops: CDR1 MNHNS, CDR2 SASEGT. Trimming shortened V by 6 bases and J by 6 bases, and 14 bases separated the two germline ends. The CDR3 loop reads CASRASGGDGYTF. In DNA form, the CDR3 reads TGTGCCAGCAGGGCCTCTGGGGGGGATGGCTACACCTTC.

Here the CDR3 reads CASSSLPGNVQPQHF. CDR3 sequence (DNA): TGTGCCAGCAGTTCCCTACCCGGGAATGTTCAGCCCCAGCATTTT. The chain employs TRBV28 and TRBJ1-5; no definite D call. Looked up from germline, CDR1 is MDHEN and CDR2 is SYDVKM. With 4 bases removed from V and 6 bases from J, the gap between germline ends came to 16 bases. The CDR3 has 15 residues. Full variable domain (rest looked up from reference TRBV28 and TRBJ1-5): DVKVTQSSRYLVKRTGEKVFLECVQDMDHENMFWYRQDPGLGLRLIYFSYDVKMKEKGDIPEGYSVSREKKERFSLILESASTNQTSMYLCASSSLPGNVQPQHFGDGTRLSIL.

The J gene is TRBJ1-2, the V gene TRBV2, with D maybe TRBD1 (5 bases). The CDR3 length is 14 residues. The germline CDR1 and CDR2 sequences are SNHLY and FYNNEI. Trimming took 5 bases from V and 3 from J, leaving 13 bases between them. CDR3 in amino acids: CASSRDGHDYGYTF. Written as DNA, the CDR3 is TGTGCCAGCAGTCGGGACGGCCACGACTATGGCTACACCTTC.

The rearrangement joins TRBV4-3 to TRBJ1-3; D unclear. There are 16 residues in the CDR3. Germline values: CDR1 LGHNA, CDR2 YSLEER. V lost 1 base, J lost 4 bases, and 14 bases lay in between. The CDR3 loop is CASSQVKDLWGNTIYF. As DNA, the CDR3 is TGCGCCAGCAGCCAAGTCAAGGATCTCTGGGGAAACACCATATATTTT.

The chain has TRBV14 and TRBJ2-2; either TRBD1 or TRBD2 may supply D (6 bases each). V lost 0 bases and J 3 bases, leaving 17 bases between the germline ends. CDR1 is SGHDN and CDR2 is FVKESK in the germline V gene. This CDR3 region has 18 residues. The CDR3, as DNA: TGTGCCAGCAGCCAAGATTATACAGGAGGGGGATACACCGGGGAGCTGTTTTTT. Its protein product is CASSQDYTGGGYTGELFF.

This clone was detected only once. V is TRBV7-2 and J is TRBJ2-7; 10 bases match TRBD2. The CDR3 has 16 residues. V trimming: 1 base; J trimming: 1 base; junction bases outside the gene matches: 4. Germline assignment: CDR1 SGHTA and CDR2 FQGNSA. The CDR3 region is CASSLGPLAGSYEQYF. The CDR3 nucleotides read TGTGCCAGCAGCTTAGGTCCACTAGCGGGATCCTACGAGCAGTACTTC.

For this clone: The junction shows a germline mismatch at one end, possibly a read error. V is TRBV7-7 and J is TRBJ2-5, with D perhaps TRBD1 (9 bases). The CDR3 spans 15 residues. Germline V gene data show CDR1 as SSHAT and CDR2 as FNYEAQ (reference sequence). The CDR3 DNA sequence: TGTGCTAGCAGCGGGGGACAGGGTGAACAAGAGACCCAGTACTTC. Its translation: CASSGGQGEQETQYF.

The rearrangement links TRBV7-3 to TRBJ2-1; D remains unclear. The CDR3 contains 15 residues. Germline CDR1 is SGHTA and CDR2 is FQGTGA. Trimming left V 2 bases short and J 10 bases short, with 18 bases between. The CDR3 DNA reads TGTGCCAGCAGCTTAGAGGTCGCCCCCCTTCGGGAGCAGTTCTTC. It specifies CASSLEVAPLREQFF.

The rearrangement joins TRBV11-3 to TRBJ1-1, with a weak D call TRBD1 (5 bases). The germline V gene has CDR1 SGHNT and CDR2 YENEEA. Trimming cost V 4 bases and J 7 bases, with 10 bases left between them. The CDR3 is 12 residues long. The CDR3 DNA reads TGTGCCAGCAGCTCGCCGGGACTTGAAGCTTTCTTT. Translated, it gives CASSSPGLEAFF.

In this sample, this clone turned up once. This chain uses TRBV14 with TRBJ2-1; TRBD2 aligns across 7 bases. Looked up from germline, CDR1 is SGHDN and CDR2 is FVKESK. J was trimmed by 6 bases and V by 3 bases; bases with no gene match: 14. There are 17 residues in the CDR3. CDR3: CASSHSPGLPSRNEQFF. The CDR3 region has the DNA TGTGCCAGCAGCCATTCCCCGGGACTACCATCCCGCAATGAGCAGTTCTTC.

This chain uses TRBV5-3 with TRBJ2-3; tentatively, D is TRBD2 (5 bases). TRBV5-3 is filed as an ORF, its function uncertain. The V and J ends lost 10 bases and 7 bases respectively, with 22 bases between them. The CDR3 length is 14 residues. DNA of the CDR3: TGTGCCCTCCCTGGAGGACTCGACTTCCATACGCAGTATTTT. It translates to CALPGGLDFHTQYF.

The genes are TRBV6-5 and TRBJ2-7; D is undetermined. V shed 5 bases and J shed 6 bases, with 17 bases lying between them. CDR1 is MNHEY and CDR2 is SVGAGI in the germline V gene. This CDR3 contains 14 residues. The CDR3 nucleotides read TGTGCCAGCAGTGATGTAATTGGCCCGTTCGAGCAGTACTTC. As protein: CASSDVIGPFEQYF.